The 2 T cell receptor beta chains below come from one sample, sequenced in a study of a mutant IDH1 vaccine in newly diagnosed glioma. Clones were read by immunoSEQ multiplex PCR, and TCRdb kept only the in-frame ones, dropping some. The table lists tens of thousands of clones, 80% to 90% of them singletons, with under 4.5% in the top ten. Time point defined: week 35, safety follow-up. One vaccine dose held 300 ug of mutant IDH1 20-mer peptide and came with topical imiquimod. Antigens for these TCRs are unknown. The specimen was PBMCs, collected from a glioma patient whose treatment included an IDH1 peptide vaccine. The receptor set was obtained from a woman younger than 35 with glioma.

Concerning this clone: An end of the junction does not agree with germline; a read error may underlie this. J is TRBJ2-7 and V is TRBV7-7; TRBD1 aligns across 8 bases. Germline lookup yields CDR1 SSHAT and CDR2 FNYEAQ (reference sequence). The CDR3 length is 13 residues. The CDR3, as DNA: TGTGCTAGCAGCCTCGGGACAGGCTACGAGCAGTACTTC. Its translation is CASSLGTGYEQYF.

This chain uses TRBV18 with TRBJ2-1; D is unresolved. This CDR3 is built from 14 residues. V was trimmed by 1 base and J by 8 bases, leaving 12 bases between them. CDR1 KGHSH and CDR2 LQKENI come from the germline V gene. CDR3 nucleotide sequence: TGTGCCAGCTCACCACTTTTCTCGGAATATGAGCAGTTCTTC. It specifies CASSPLFSEYEQFF.